The rows below give T cell receptor beta chains drawn from one sample of a study of blood T cell repertoires in COVID-19. TCRdb's table, derived via immunoSEQ multiplex PCR, lists solely in-frame clones and lacks some. Found here are roughly 60,000 clones, 87% of them singletons; the top ten hold roughly 3.7%. The material sequenced was peripheral blood. The receptors shown here come from a man in his forties with COVID-19, enrolled during active disease. CDR3s include the opening cysteine and the closing phenylalanine or tryptophan. Some rows have no size entry. The others give once, few or many, or a class for an expanded clone.

TRBV25-1,TRBJ1-4,once,CASSGTGTNEKLFF
TRBV9,TRBJ1-1,NA,CASSVGGQNTEAFF
TRBV11-2,TRBJ2-7,NA,CASSLGLGLGYEQYF
TRBV3-1/TRBV3-2,TRBJ2-2,NA,CASSQTAGTANTGELFF
TRBV28,TRBJ2-5,NA,CASSFSGTGVQETQYF
TRBV11-3,TRBJ2-2,NA,CASSRPSLAEGIGELFF
TRBV7-8,TRBJ1-6,NA,CASSLEEADYNSPLHF
TRBV3-1/TRBV3-2,TRBJ2-5,NA,CASSQTGDSQETQYF
TRBV2,TRBJ1-5,NA,CASREGTGNQPQHF
TRBV7-9,TRBJ2-7,NA,CASSLGGTAYEQYF
TRBV3-1/TRBV3-2,TRBJ2-7,NA,CASSLSSVSSYEQYF
TRBV30,TRBJ1-2,NA,CAWRRGGYGYTF
TRBV18,TRBJ1-2,NA,CASSETGTGFYGYTF
TRBV1,TRBJ2-1,once,CTSSQGLAGEYNEQFF
TRBV28,TRBJ2-2,NA,CASSLRPGELFF
TRBV7-9,TRBJ1-3,NA,CASSLGAGGAAGNTIYF
TRBV30,TRBJ1-6,NA,CAWSADRGVAYNSPLHF